This TCR beta chain was sequenced during a study of T-cell reconstitution after alpha-beta-depleted transplantation in children. General observations from the study: A year post-transplant, T-cell counts and diversity derived mostly from newly produced T cells. Reportedly, only several hundred clones from non-depleted graft cells drove alpha-beta T-cell counts at about two months.

The CDR3 runs to 13 residues. With 10 bases removed from V and 1 base from J, the gap between germline ends came to 14 bases. Germline loops: CDR1 SNHLY, CDR2 FYNNEI. A note on this clonotype: No antigen is known for it.

Using unique molecular identifiers, the investigators prepared the TCRbeta library. Each CDR3 protein is one row after TCRdb ran MiXCR on the PCR reads. The sample has under 85,000 distinct CDR3 sequences, about a sixth seen once. This TCR was sampled from a male patient between 2 and 10 years old who had a stem cell transplant for acute lymphoblastic leukemia, so the T cells may come from the graft donor. The sample was PBMCs, mostly from graft donor cells, taken 360 days after TCRalphabeta/CD19-depleted stem cell transplant. The V and J genes are TRBV2 and TRBJ2-7; D possibly corresponds to TRBD1 (6 bases). The CDR3 region is CATREDRSYEQYF. As DNA, the CDR3 is TGTGCCACCAGGGAAGACAGGTCCTACGAGCAGTACTTC. The full variable domain, completed using reference TRBV2 and TRBJ2-7, is EPEVTQTPSHQVTQMGQEVILRCVPISNHLYFYWYRQILGQKVEFLVSFYNNEISEKSEIFDDQFSVERPDGSNFTLKIRSTKLEDSAMYFCATREDRSYEQYFGPGTRLTVT.